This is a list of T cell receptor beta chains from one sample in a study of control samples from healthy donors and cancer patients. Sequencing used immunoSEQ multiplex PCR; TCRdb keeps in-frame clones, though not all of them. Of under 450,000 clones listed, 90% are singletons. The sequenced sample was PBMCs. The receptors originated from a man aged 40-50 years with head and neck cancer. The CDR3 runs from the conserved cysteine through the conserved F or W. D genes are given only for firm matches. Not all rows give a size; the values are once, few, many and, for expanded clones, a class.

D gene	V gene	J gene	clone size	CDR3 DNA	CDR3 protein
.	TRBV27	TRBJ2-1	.	TGTGCCAGCAGTATAGGAAATGAGCAGTTCTTC	CASSIGNEQFF
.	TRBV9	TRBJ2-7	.	TGTGCCAGCAGCCCCAACGTAGACAGGCTATCCTACGAGCAGTACTTC	CASSPNVDRLSYEQYF
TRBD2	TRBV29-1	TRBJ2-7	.	TGCAGCGGAGGCGCTAGCGGGAGGAGACACGAGCAGTACTTC	CSGGASGRRHEQYF
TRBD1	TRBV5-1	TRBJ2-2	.	TGCGCCAGCAGCTTGACCCCCCCGGGACAGGGAGGGACCGGGGAGCTGTTTTTT	CASSLTPPGQGGTGELFF
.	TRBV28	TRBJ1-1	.	TGTGCCAGCAGCCCGACGGTACCGCGAACTGAAGCTTTCTTT	CASSPTVPRTEAFF
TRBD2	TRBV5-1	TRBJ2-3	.	TGCGCCAGCAGCTCCGTGGAGACGGGGGGGCCTTCAGATACGCAGTATTTT	CASSSVETGGPSDTQYF
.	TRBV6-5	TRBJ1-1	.	TGTGCCAGCCGGGGGGTTCAACACACTGAAGCTTTCTTT	CASRGVQHTEAFF
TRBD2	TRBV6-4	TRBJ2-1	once	TGTGCCAGCAGTAGACTAGCGGGGTCCCTTTACAATGAGCAGTTCTTC	CASSRLAGSLYNEQFF
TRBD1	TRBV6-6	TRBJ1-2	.	TGTGCCAGCAGTCGACCGGGACAGGGAGACTACACCTTC	CASSRPGQGDYTF
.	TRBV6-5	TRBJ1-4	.	TGTGCCAGCAGTTATGACCATTCGGGGGAAAAACTGTTTTTT	CASSYDHSGEKLFF
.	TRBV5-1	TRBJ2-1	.	TGCGCCAGCAGCTCCCTGGACACGGCGTACTACAATGAGCAGTTCTTC	CASSSLDTAYYNEQFF
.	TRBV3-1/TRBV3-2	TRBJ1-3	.	TGTGCCAGCAGCCACGGGGGAGTAGGAGGAAACACCATATATTTT	CASSHGGVGGNTIYF
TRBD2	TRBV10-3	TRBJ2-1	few	TGTGCCATCAGTACCCCCGGGACTAGCGCCCCTCCCGAGCAGTTCTTC	CAISTPGTSAPPEQFF
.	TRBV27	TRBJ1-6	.	TGTGCCAGCAGCTACAATGAGGGATCACCCCTCCACTTT	CASSYNEGSPLHF
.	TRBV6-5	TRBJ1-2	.	TGTGCCAGTATGGAAAGGGGCGCGGGTCTCTATGGCTACACCTTC	CASMERGAGLYGYTF
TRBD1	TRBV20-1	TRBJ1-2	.	TGCAGTGCTAGTGGGACAGGGGCCAATAACTATGGCTACACCTTC	CSASGTGANNYGYTF